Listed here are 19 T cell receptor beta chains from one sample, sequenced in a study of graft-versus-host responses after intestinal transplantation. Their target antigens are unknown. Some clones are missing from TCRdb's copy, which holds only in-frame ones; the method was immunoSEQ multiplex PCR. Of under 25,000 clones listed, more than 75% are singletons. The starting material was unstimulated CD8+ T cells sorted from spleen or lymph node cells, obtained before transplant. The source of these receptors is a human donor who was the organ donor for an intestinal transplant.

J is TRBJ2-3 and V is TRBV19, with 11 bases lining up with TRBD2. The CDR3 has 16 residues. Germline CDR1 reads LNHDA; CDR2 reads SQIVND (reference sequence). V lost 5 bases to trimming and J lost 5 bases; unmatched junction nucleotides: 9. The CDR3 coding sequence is TGTGCCAGTAGTCCCATAGCGGGGGGGCCGGTAGATACGCAGTATTTT. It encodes CASSPIAGGPVDTQYF.

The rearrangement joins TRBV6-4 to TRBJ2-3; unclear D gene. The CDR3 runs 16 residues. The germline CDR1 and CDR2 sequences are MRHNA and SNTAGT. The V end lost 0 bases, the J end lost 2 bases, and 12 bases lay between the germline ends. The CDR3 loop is CASSDSIEADTDTQYF. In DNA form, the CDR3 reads TGTGCCAGCAGTGACTCGATTGAGGCGGACACAGATACGCAGTATTTT.

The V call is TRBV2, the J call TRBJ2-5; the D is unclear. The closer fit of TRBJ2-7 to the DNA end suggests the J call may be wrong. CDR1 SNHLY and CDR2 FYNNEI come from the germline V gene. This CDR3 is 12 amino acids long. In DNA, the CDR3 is TGTGCCAGCAGTGACGCCGGCTACGAGCAGTACTTC. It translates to CASSDAGYEQYF.

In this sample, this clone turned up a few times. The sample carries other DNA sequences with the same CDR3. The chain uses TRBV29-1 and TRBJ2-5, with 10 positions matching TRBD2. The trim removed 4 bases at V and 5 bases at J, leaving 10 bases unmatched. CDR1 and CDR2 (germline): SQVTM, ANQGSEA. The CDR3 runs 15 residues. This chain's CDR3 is CSVAPAGGRGETQYF. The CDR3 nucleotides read TGCAGCGTTGCTCCAGCGGGAGGGCGGGGGGAGACCCAGTACTTC.

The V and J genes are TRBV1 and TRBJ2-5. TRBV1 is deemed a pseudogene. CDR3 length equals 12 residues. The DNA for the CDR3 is TGCACCAGCAGCCAAGAATGGGAGACCCAGTACTTC. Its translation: CTSSQEWETQYF.

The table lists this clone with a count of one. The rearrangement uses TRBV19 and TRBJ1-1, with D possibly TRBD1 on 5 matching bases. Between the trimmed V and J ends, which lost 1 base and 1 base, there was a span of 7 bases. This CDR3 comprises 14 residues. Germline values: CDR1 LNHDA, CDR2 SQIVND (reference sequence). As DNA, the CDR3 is TGTGCCAGTAGTATAGCGGGGGGGAACACTGAAGCTTTCTTT. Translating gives CASSIAGGNTEAFF.

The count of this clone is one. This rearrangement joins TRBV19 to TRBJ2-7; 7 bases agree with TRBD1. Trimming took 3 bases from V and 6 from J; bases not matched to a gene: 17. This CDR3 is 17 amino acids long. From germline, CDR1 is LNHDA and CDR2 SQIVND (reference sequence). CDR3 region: CASSISPLRGRITEQYF. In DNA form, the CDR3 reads TGTGCCAGTAGTATCTCCCCGTTGAGGGGGCGAATCACCGAGCAGTACTTC.

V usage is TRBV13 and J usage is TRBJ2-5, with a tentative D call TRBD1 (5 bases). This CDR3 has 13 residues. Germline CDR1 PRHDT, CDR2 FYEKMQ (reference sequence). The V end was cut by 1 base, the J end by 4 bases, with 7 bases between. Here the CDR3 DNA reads TGTGCCAGCAGCTTAGCAGGGCGAGAGACCCAGTACTTC. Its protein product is CASSLAGRETQYF.

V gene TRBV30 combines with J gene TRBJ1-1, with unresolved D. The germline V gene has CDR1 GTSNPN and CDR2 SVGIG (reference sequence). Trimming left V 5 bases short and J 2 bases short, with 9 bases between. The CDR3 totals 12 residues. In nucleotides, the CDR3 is TGTGCCTGGGGACCCTCTAACACTGAAGCTTTCTTT. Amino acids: CAWGPSNTEAFF.

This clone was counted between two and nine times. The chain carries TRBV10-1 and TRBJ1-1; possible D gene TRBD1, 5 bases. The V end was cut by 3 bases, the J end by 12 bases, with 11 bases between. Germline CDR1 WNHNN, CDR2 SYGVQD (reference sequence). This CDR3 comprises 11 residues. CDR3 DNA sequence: TGCGCCAGCAGTGAACGGGACCTGACTTTCTTT. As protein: CASSERDLTFF.

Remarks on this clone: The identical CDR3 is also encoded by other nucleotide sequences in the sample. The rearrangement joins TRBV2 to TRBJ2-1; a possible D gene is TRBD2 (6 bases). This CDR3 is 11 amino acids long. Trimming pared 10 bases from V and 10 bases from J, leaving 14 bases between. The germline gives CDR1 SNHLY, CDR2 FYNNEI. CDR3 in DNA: TGTGCCACCGGCCAAGCGGGCGAGCAGTTCTTC. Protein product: CATGQAGEQFF.

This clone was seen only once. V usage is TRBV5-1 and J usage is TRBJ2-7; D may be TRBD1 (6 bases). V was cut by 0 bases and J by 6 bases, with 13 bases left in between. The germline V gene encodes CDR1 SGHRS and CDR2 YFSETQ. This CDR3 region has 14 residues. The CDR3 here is CASSLAAGVGEQYF. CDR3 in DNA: TGCGCCAGCAGCTTGGCTGCAGGGGTGGGCGAGCAGTACTTC.

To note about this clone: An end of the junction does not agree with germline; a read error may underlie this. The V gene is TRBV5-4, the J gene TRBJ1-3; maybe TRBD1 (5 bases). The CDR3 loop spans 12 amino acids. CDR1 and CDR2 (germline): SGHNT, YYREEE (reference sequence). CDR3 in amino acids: CASSLGGNTIYF. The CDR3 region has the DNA TGTGCCAGCAGTTTGGGGGGGAACACCATATATTTT.

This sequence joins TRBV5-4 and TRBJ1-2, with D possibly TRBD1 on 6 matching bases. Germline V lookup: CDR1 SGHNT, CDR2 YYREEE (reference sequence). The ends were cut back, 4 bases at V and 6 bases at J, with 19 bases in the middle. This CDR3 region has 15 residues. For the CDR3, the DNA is TGTGCCAGCAGCGCAGCGCCAAGGGGGATCCATGGCTACACCTTC. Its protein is CASSAAPRGIHGYTF. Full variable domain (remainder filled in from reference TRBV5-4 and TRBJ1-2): ETGVTQSPTHLIKTRGQQVTLRCSSQSGHNTVSWYQQALGQGPQFIFQYYREEENGRGNFPPRFSGLQFPNYSSELNVNALELDDSALYLCASSAAPRGIHGYTFGSGTRLTVV.

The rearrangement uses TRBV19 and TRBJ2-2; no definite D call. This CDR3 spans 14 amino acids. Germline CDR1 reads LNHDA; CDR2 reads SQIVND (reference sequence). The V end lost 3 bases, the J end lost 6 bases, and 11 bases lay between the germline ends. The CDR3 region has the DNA TGTGCCAGTAGTATTTTTGGGTTCCCCGGGGAGCTGTTTTTT. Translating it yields CASSIFGFPGELFF.

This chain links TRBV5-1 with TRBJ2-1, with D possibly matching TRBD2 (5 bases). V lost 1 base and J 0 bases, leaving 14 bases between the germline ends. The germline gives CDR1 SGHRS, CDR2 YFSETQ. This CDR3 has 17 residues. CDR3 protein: CASSLRPTGSSYNEQFF. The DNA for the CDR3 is TGCGCCAGCAGCTTGAGGCCAACGGGAAGCTCCTACAATGAGCAGTTCTTC. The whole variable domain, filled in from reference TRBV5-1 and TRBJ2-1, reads KAGVTQTPRYLIKTRGQQVTLSCSPISGHRSVSWYQQTPGQGLQFLFEYFSETQRNKGNFPGRFSGRQFSNSRSEMNVSTLELGDSALYLCASSLRPTGSSYNEQFFGPGTRLTVL.

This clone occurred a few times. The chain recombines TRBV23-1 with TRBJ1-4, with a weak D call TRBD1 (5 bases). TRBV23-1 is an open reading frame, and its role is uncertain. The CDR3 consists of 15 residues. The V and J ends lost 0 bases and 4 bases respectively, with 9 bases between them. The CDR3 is CASSQSIRVNEKLFF. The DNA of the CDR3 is TGCGCCAGCAGTCAATCTATCAGGGTTAATGAAAAACTGTTTTTT.

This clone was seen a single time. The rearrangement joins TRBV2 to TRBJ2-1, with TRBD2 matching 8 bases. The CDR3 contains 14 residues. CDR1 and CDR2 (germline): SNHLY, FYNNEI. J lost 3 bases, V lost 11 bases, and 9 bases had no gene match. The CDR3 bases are TGTGCCGCGGGGGGCGGGAGTAACTACAATGAGCAGTTCTTC. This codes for CAAGGGSNYNEQFF.

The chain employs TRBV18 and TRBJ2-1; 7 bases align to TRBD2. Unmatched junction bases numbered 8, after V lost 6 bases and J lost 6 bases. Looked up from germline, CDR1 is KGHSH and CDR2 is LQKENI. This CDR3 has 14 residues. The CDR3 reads CASSRDYPSNEQFF. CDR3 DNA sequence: TGTGCCAGCTCCAGGGACTACCCCTCCAATGAGCAGTTCTTC.